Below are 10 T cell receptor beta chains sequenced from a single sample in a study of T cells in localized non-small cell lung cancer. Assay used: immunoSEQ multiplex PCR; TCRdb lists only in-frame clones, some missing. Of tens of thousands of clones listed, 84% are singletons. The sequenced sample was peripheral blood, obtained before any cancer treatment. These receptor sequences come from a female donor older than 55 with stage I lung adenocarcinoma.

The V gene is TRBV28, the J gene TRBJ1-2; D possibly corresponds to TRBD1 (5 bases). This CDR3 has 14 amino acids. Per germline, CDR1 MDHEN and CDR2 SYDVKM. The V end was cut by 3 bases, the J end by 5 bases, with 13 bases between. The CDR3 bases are TGTGCCAGCAGTTTCGGGGGAGCCCAGTATGGCTACACCTTC. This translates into CASSFGGAQYGYTF.

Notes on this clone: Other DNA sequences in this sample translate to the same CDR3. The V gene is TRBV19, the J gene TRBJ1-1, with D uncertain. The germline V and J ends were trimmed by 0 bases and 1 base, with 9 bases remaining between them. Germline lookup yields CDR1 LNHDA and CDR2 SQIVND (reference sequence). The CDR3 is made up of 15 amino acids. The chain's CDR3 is CASSIEGRGNTEAFF. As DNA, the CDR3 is TGTGCCAGTAGTATAGAAGGCCGGGGGAACACTGAAGCTTTCTTT.

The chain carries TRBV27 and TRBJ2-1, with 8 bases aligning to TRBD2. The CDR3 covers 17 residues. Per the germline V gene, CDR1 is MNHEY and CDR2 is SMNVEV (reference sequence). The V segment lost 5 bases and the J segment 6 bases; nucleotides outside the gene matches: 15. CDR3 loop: CASSGVWTGGPSNEQFF. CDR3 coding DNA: TGTGCCAGCAGTGGGGTATGGACGGGAGGGCCCTCCAATGAGCAGTTCTTC.

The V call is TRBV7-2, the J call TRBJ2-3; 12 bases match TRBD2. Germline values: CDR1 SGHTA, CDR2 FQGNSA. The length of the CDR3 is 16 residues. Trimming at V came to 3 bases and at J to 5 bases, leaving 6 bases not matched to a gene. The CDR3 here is CASSFSSGGAIDTQYF. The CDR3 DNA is TGTGCCAGCAGCTTCTCTAGCGGGGGGGCCATAGATACGCAGTATTTT.

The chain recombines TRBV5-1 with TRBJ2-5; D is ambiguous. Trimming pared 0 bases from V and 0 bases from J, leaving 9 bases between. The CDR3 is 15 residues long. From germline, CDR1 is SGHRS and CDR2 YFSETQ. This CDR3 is CASSLVAPNQETQYF. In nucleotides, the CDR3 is TGCGCCAGCAGCTTGGTGGCCCCGAACCAAGAGACCCAGTACTTC.

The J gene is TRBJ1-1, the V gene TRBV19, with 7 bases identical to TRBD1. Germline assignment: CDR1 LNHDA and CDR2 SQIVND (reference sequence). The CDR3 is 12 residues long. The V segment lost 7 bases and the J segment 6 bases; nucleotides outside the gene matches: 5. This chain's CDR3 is CASNNRGAEAFF. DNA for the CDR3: TGTGCCAGTAACAACAGGGGAGCTGAAGCTTTCTTT.

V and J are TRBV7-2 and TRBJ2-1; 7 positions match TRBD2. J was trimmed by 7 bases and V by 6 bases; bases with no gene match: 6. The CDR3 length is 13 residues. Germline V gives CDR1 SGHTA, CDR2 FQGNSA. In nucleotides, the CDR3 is TGTGCCAGCAGGCCGGGACTATCAAATGAGCAGTTCTTC. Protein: CASRPGLSNEQFF. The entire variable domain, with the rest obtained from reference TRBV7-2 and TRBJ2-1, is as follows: GAGVSQSPSNKVTEKGKDVELRCDPISGHTALYWYRQSLGQGLEFLIYFQGNSAPDKSGLPSDRFSAERTGGSVSTLTIQRTQQEDSAVYLCASRPGLSNEQFFGPGTRLTVL.

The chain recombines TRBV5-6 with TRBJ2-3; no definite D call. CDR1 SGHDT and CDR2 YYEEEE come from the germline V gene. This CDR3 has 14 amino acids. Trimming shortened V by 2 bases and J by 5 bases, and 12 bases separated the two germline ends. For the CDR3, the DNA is TGTGCCAGCAGCTTCTTAGCATCTAAAGATACGCAGTATTTT. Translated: CASSFLASKDTQYF.

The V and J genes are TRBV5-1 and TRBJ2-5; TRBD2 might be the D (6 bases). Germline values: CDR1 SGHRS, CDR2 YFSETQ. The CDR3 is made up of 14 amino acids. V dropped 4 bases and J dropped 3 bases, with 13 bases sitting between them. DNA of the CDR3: TGCGCCAGCAGCCTAGGGACGGGAGAAGAGACCCAGTACTTC. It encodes CASSLGTGEETQYF.

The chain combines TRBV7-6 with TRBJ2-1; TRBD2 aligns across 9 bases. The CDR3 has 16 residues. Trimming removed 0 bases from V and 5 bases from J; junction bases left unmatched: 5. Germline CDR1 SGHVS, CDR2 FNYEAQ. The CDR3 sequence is CASSLAWRGGHNEQFF. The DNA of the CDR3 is TGTGCCAGCAGCTTAGCGTGGCGGGGGGGCCACAATGAGCAGTTCTTC.